Below, one TCR beta chain is given with its context. What it binds is unknown. cDNA for TCRalpha and TCRbeta was amplified by nested PCRs of about 15 then around 9 cycles. For each CDR3 protein, TCRdb gives one entry from its re-call of the 5' RACE reads, without DNA. The sample has 300,000 to 350,000 distinct CDR3 sequences. The entry originates in a study of monozygotic twins with inflammatory bowel disease. Study-wide results and caveats: Fewer shared clonotypes with others were found in IBD patients than in healthy twins, especially with disease activity.

CDR3 length: 14 amino acids. CDR1 is ENHRY, CDR2 SYGVKD, per germline. The chain combines TRBV10-3 with TRBJ1-5. The sequence derives from a human donor with ulcerative colitis or Crohn's disease, or a healthy co-twin of an affected twin (not recorded which). The sequenced material came from blood. CDR3 in amino acids: CAISESARDQPQHF.